This section outlines one TCR beta chain sequence together with its context. These data originate in a study of T cell changes during pregnancy in multiple sclerosis. Germline V gene data show CDR1 as MNHEY and CDR2 as SMNVEV (reference sequence). This CDR3 comprises 11 residues. Data came from immunoSEQ multiplex PCR; TCRdb stores just in-frame clones and leaves some out. The table lists approximately 44,000 clones, 80% to 95% of them singletons. The input for sequencing was CD4+ T cells from peripheral blood mononuclear cells, taken in the third trimester of pregnancy. The chain employs TRBV27 and TRBJ2-5; D call uncertain. The assigned J gene may be wrong: the sequence end matches TRBJ2-7 better. The sequence was collected from a female donor with multiple sclerosis, enrolled in a pregnancy study. The CDR3 reads CASSLIYEQYF. CDR3 nucleotide sequence: TGTGCCAGCAGTCTAATATACGAGCAGTACTTC.